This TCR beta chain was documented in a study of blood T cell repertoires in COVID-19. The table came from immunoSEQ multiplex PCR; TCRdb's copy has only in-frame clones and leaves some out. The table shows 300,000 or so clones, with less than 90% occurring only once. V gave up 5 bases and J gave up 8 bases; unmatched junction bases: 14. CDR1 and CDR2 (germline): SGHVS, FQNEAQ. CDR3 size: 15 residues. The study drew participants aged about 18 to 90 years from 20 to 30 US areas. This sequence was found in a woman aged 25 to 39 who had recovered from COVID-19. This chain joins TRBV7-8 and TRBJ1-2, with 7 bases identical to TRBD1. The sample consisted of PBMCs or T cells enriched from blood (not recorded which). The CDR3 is CASSPTFETGTGYTF. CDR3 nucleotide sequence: TGTGCCAGCAGCCCCACCTTTGAGACAGGGACGGGCTACACCTTC.